The clone carrying this T cell receptor (beta chain) was detected ten times or more. Its antigen is unknown. This sample was taken from a study of cytomegalovirus exposure and HLA in healthy donors. The PCR used 60 Vbeta and 13 Jbeta primers. Clones were sequenced by immunoSEQ multiplex PCR, and TCRdb holds only the in-frame ones, with some missing. Of 76,000 or so clones listed, around three quarters are singletons. The germline V gene encodes CDR1 SEHNR and CDR2 FQNEAQ (reference sequence). CDR3 length: 11 residues. V was clipped by 3 bases and J by 7 bases, with 3 bases between them. General observations from the study: Accurate prediction of most subjects' HLA-A and HLA-B alleles from TCR beta sequences was reported.

Material: PBMCs. The receptor was derived from a man aged 25-45 years in good health and CMV-seronegative. The V and J genes are TRBV7-9 and TRBJ2-2; D is undetermined. CDR3 amino acids: CASSLSGELFF. Written as DNA, the CDR3 is TGTGCCAGCAGCTTGAGCGGGGAGCTGTTTTTT.